These 20 T cell receptor beta chains originate from one sample sequenced in a study of cytomegalovirus exposure and HLA in healthy donors. PCR primers comprised 60 Vbeta and 13 Jbeta primers. TCRdb keeps only in-frame clones here, not all; method: immunoSEQ multiplex PCR. The data show roughly 150,000 clones, 81% seen once. Sequencing input: PBMCs. These receptors originate from a man aged 45-65 years in good health and CMV-seropositive.

This chain links TRBV19 with TRBJ2-1; 8 bases are shared with TRBD1. CDR1 and CDR2 from the germline V gene are LNHDA and SQIVND (reference sequence). The CDR3 covers 14 residues. Losses at the gene ends were 7 bases for V and 5 bases for J; bases not matched to a gene: 7. Here the CDR3 DNA reads TGTGCCAGTATGGTTCGACAGGGGAACAATGAGCAGTTCTTC. It translates to CASMVRQGNNEQFF.

This clone occurred once. This chain joins TRBV27 and TRBJ1-6; no clear D. The CDR3 is 13 residues long. Germline assignment: CDR1 MNHEY and CDR2 SMNVEV (reference sequence). V was pared by 11 bases and J by 1 base, with 9 bases between. The CDR3, as DNA: TGTGCCGGCGGGGTTTCCTATAATTCACCCCTCCACTTT. Translated, it gives CAGGVSYNSPLHF.

The rearrangement uses TRBV28 and TRBJ1-1; D possibly corresponds to TRBD1 (6 bases). The CDR3 length is 14 residues. Germline CDR1 is MDHEN and CDR2 is SYDVKM. Trimming removed 4 bases from V and 2 bases from J, with 11 bases in between. The CDR3 region has the DNA TGTGCCAGCAGTTCCGGACAGACAAACACTGAAGCTTTCTTT. Amino acid sequence: CASSSGQTNTEAFF.

The V and J genes are TRBV18 and TRBJ2-1; D might be TRBD1 (5 bases). The CDR3 loop spans 14 amino acids. Germline CDR1 and CDR2: KGHSH and LQKENI. V shed 6 bases and J shed 1 base, with 10 bases lying between them. In DNA, the CDR3 is TGTGCCAGCTCGAAGGGGTTTTCCTACAATGAGCAGTTCTTC. This codes for CASSKGFSYNEQFF.

The rearrangement uses TRBV27 and TRBJ2-5; TRBD2 matches at 10 bases. J gave up 3 bases and V 2 bases, and 3 bases lay outside the gene matches. The CDR3 runs to 15 residues. CDR1 is MNHEY, CDR2 SMNVEV, per germline (reference sequence). DNA for the CDR3: TGTGCCAGCAGTTTACTAGCGGGGGAGAAAGAGACCCAGTACTTC. Translated, it gives CASSLLAGEKETQYF.

This chain joins TRBV4-3 and TRBJ2-1; 13 bases agree with TRBD2. J gave up 6 bases and V 0 bases, and 11 bases lay outside the gene matches. Germline values: CDR1 LGHNA, CDR2 YSLEER. The CDR3 extends over 19 amino acids. In DNA form, the CDR3 reads TGCGCCAGCAGCCAAGATACCAAGCTTCGACTAGCGGGAGGCAATGAGCAGTTCTTC. Encoded protein: CASSQDTKLRLAGGNEQFF.

V and J are TRBV7-3 and TRBJ1-1, with D possibly being TRBD1 (6 bases). CDR3 length equals 16 residues. V lost 0 bases and J 8 bases, leaving 19 bases between the germline ends. Germline V gene sequence: CDR1 SGHTA, CDR2 FQGTGA. CDR3 protein: CASSLTHGGAATEAFF. CDR3 in DNA: TGTGCCAGCAGCTTAACCCATGGGGGGGCCGCCACCGAAGCTTTCTTT.

This clone appeared once. The chain recombines TRBV6-6 with TRBJ1-4; D unclear. From germline, CDR1 is MNHNY and CDR2 SVGAGI (reference sequence). The CDR3 sequence is 14 residues long. V was pared by 6 bases and J by 10 bases, with 18 bases between. CDR3 in amino acids: CASRERQEVGKLFF. CDR3 coding DNA: TGTGCCAGCAGAGAACGGCAGGAAGTCGGAAAACTGTTTTTT.

This clone was recorded only once. The chain combines TRBV28 with TRBJ1-1; D is uncertain. Per germline, CDR1 MDHEN and CDR2 SYDVKM. Trimming removed 7 bases at V and 0 bases at J, with 12 bases between. The CDR3 has 14 residues. Here the CDR3 DNA reads TGTGCCAGCACTGAGGGTACGTTGAACACTGAAGCTTTCTTT. It specifies CASTEGTLNTEAFF.

J is TRBJ2-3 and V is TRBV5-5, with TRBD2 matching 7 bases. J gave up 9 bases and V 4 bases, and 5 bases lay outside the gene matches. This CDR3 region has 12 residues. Per the germline V gene, CDR1 is SGHKS and CDR2 is YYEKEE (reference sequence). The CDR3 DNA reads TGTGCCAGCAGCCCCCTCGGGGGGACGCAGTATTTT. Amino acid sequence: CASSPLGGTQYF. The variable domain in full, completed from reference TRBV5-5 and TRBJ2-3, reads DAGVTQSPTHLIKTRGQQVTLRCSPISGHKSVSWYQQVLGQGPQFIFQYYEKEERGRGNFPDRFSARQFPNYSSELNVNALLLGDSALYLCASSPLGGTQYFGPGTRLTVL.

The gene calls are TRBV7-3 and TRBJ2-3; 7 bases map to TRBD1. The germline V gene has CDR1 SGHTA and CDR2 FQGTGA. This CDR3 contains 14 residues. The ends lost 7 bases at V and 2 bases at J; junction bases unmatched: 6. This CDR3 reads CASTEGATTDTQYF. CDR3 DNA sequence: TGTGCCAGCACCGAGGGGGCCACCACAGATACGCAGTATTTT. The full variable domain, in which reference TRBV7-3 and TRBJ2-3 provide the parts outside the CDR3, is GAGVSQTPSNKVTEKGKYVELRCDPISGHTALYWYRQSLGQGPEFLIYFQGTGAADDSGLPNDRFFAVRPEGSVSTLKIQRTERGDSAVYLCASTEGATTDTQYFGPGTRLTVL.

V gene TRBV6-5 combines with J gene TRBJ2-1, with TRBD2 matching 7 bases. Germline V lookup: CDR1 MNHEY, CDR2 SVGAGI. J lost 6 bases, V lost 7 bases, and 12 bases had no gene match. This CDR3 contains 15 residues. Here the CDR3 reads CASTTTAGRPNEQFF. In DNA form, the CDR3 reads TGTGCCAGCACTACTACTGCCGGGAGGCCCAATGAGCAGTTCTTC.

This clone was seen once. The chain links TRBV7-9 to TRBJ2-3, with D unclear. In germline, CDR1 is SEHNR, CDR2 FQNEAQ (reference sequence). V was clipped by 5 bases and J by 2 bases, with 8 bases between them. The CDR3 covers 13 residues. CDR3 in amino acids: CASSGRFTDTQYF. CDR3 in DNA: TGTGCCAGCAGCGGGCGATTCACAGATACGCAGTATTTT. Full variable domain (rest looked up from reference TRBV7-9 and TRBJ2-3): DTGVSQNPRHKITKRGQNVTFRCDPISEHNRLYWYRQTLGQGPEFLTYFQNEAQLEKSRLLSDRFSAERPKGSFSTLEIQRTEQGDSAMYLCASSGRFTDTQYFGPGTRLTVL.

This sequence joins TRBV27 and TRBJ2-6, with 7 nucleotides matching TRBD1. The length of the CDR3 is 14 residues. The J segment lost 5 bases and the V segment lost 5 bases, leaving 3 bases of the junction unmatched. The V gene's germline CDR1 is MNHEY and CDR2 SMNVEV (reference sequence). CDR3 protein: CASSPTGRANVLTF. The DNA of the CDR3 is TGTGCCAGCAGTCCGACAGGGCGGGCCAACGTCCTGACTTTC.

V usage is TRBV6-5 and J usage is TRBJ2-5; 8 positions agree with TRBD1. This CDR3 has 12 residues. The V gene's germline CDR1 is MNHEY and CDR2 SVGAGI. J was trimmed by 4 bases and V by 7 bases; bases with no gene match: 2. CDR3 in amino acids: CASTGGAETQYF. In DNA form, the CDR3 reads TGTGCCAGCACAGGGGGCGCAGAGACCCAGTACTTC.

This clone has a single count. CDR3 protein: CASSLSVAAETQYF. In DNA form, the CDR3 reads TGTGCCAGCAGCTTATCGGTCGCGGCGGAGACCCAGTACTTC. This sequence joins TRBV7-8 and TRBJ2-5; D not certain. V was trimmed by 2 bases and J by 5 bases, leaving 12 bases between them. There are 14 residues in the CDR3. The germline V gene has CDR1 SGHVS and CDR2 FQNEAQ.

CDR3 residues: CASSQDIPVNTEAFF. The CDR3 coding sequence is TGCGCCAGCAGCCAAGATATCCCTGTGAACACTGAAGCTTTCTTT. The V and J genes are TRBV4-1 and TRBJ1-1; no firm D call. V dropped 0 bases and J dropped 0 bases, with 8 bases sitting between them. From germline, CDR1 is MGHRA and CDR2 YSYEKL. The CDR3 consists of 15 residues.

The J gene is TRBJ2-3, the V gene TRBV10-3, with 7 bases aligning to TRBD1. CDR3 length: 15 residues. Per the germline V gene, CDR1 is ENHRY and CDR2 is SYGVKD. V gave up 6 bases and J gave up 3 bases; unmatched junction bases: 9. The CDR3 region is CAIRRETGLTDTQYF. The CDR3 DNA reads as TGTGCCATCAGGAGAGAGACAGGGCTAACAGATACGCAGTATTTT.

This clone was counted between two and nine times. The V and J genes are TRBV30 and TRBJ1-2; D is undetermined. The length of the CDR3 is 17 residues. CDR1 is GTSNPN, CDR2 SVGIG, per germline (reference sequence). Trimming pared 0 bases from V and 0 bases from J, leaving 17 bases between. The DNA for the CDR3 is TGTGCCTGGAGTGTTAGTCGGCAGACACGACCTAACTATGGCTACACCTTC. Protein: CAWSVSRQTRPNYGYTF. The whole variable domain, remainder taken from reference TRBV30 and TRBJ1-2, is SQTIHQWPATLVQPVGSPLSLECTVEGTSNPNLYWYRQAAGRGLQLLFYSVGIGQISSEVPQNLSASRPQDRQFILSSKKLLLSDSGFYLCAWSVSRQTRPNYGYTFGSGTRLTVV.

CDR3 nucleotides: TGCGCCAGCAGCCCCACGGGACTAGCGGGGGTCTATGAGCAGTTCTTC. It yields the protein CASSPTGLAGVYEQFF. The J gene is TRBJ2-1, the V gene TRBV5-1, with TRBD2 matching 14 bases. Trimming at V came to 4 bases and at J to 8 bases, leaving 8 bases not matched to a gene. The CDR3 is 16 amino acids. CDR1 SGHRS and CDR2 YFSETQ come from the germline V gene.